The text below deals with one T cell receptor (beta chain). This clone's antigen is unknown. The record has no base qualities; no much larger clone is one base away. This sample is drawn from a study of blood T cell repertoires in COVID-19 (dated by TCRdb to the early 2020s). Regarding the complete study: Samples covering the acute and convalescent phases of COVID-19 were provided by collaborators in the United States, Italy and Spain. The repertoires were made available in a free public database intended to serve as a resource for research on the immune response to SARS-CoV-2. The sample metadata nearly always contained a de-identified subject ID, COVID-19 status, age in years and sex. Samples came from the ongoing ImmuneRACE study (first 160 participants) plus 1,254 subjects from 6 global collaborators. The prospective study material was composed of cDNA or gDNA derived from T cells, B-cell-depleted T cells, or PBMCs. Where available, HLA class I and class II types were obtained from metadata supplied by the sample provider rather than from assay-based typing. Deeply sampled blood TCRbeta repertoires from subjects exposed to, actively infected with, or recovered from COVID-19 were included in the dataset. Overall study results and their limits: How much clinical and demographic metadata was included differed by source and by participant, and the metadata was provided uncurated.

The collaborating institutions used their own protocols to collect whole blood in K2EDTA tubes. Collaborator samples were shipped for TCRbeta analysis as frozen whole blood, isolated PBMCs, or DNA extracted from either sample type. TCRbeta CDR3 regions were amplified from genomic DNA using the immunoSEQ Assay, a bias-controlled multiplex PCR. The paper's data handling went like this. The number of nucleated cells in each sample was estimated by amplification of reference gene primers within the assay. To quantify the absolute abundance of each unique TCRbeta CDR3 rearrangement, sequence reads were collapsed and filtered. For each sample, productive Simpson clonality was calculated by taking the square root of Simpson's diversity index across productive rearrangements. TCRdb obtained this table from immuneACCESS and retained in-frame rearrangements with V and J assigned. These tables miss some clones; where compared with another copy, unresolved V genes account for less than half of the shortfall, and the remainder is unexplained. That table furnishes V, J and clone size, whereas the DNA furnished D and trimming. The sample records 210,000 or so clones, about 91% of which are singletons. Around 1.2% of the sample comes from the top ten.

CDR1 and CDR2 were assigned from the germline V gene as SGHAT and FQNNGV. V and J are trimmed by 3 bases and 2 bases, and the gene matches miss 3 bases of the junction. Including the terminal cysteine and phenylalanine, the CDR3 comprises 14 residues. Kept here is only the CDR3 DNA, which spans 42 bases and is read in frame from base 1. Here the chain combines TRBV11-2 and TRBJ1-1; 7 bases in the junction line up with TRBD1. The sequence derives from a man aged 30 to 39 with acute or convalescent COVID-19. The sample consisted of peripheral blood. The bases are TGTGCCAGCAGCTTCCGACAGGGAAACACTGAAGCTTTCTTT. Its protein is CASSFRQGNTEAFF.